The rows below give T cell receptor beta chains drawn from one sample of a study of cytomegalovirus exposure and HLA in healthy donors. The method was immunoSEQ multiplex PCR; TCRdb's version includes in-frame clones alone and lacks a portion of them. The table lists fewer than 200,000 clones, around 75% of them singletons. The sequencing sample was made of PBMCs. The receptors shown here come from a female donor in good health and CMV-seronegative. CDR3s include the opening cysteine and the closing phenylalanine or tryptophan. A D gene is named only where the DNA matches it firmly. Only part of the rows carry a size: once, few, many, or a class if the clone is expanded.

NA	TRBJ1-1	TRBV13	14	NA	TGTGCCAGCAGCTTGGCAGGGTTCAAGACTGAAGCTTTCTTT	CASSLAGFKTEAFF
TRBD1	TRBJ2-1	TRBV11-3	18	NA	TGTGCCAGCAGCCCCTTAGCTGGGACAGGGTACGGTTCCAATGAGCAGTTCTTC	CASSPLAGTGYGSNEQFF
NA	TRBJ1-3	TRBV29-1	14	few	TGCAGCGTTGGAGACAACTTTATTGGAAACACCATATATTTT	CSVGDNFIGNTIYF
TRBD1	TRBJ1-2	TRBV5-1	11	NA	TGCGCCAGCAGAGATGGGGACAGGGGGGCCTTC	CASRDGDRGAF
TRBD1	TRBJ1-1	TRBV30	15	NA	TGTGCCTGGAGTGACCGGGACAGCCGCGGGGGGGTAGCTTTCTTT	CAWSDRDSRGGVAFF
TRBD1	TRBJ2-2	TRBV18	16	NA	TGTGCCAGCTCAAGGGACAGGTCCGCGAACACCGGGGAGCTGTTTTTT	CASSRDRSANTGELFF
NA	TRBJ1-1	TRBV7-6	14	few	TGTGCCAGCAGCTACGGGTTTCGGAACACTGAAGCTTTCTTT	CASSYGFRNTEAFF
NA	TRBJ2-5	TRBV5-1	13	NA	TGCGCCAGCAGCTTGGAGGGGCCGGAGACCCAGTACTTC	CASSLEGPETQYF
TRBD1	TRBJ2-2	TRBV18	14	few	TGTGCCAGCTCATACGGGACAGGGACCGGGGAGCTGTTTTTT	CASSYGTGTGELFF
NA	TRBJ2-7	TRBV4-3	14	NA	TGCGCCAGCAGCCAAGACAGGGCCGCTGGCGAGCAGTACTTC	CASSQDRAAGEQYF
NA	TRBJ2-7	TRBV2	14	NA	TGTGCCAGCACTGGACCCTCCCGAGGGTACGAGCAGTACTTC	CASTGPSRGYEQYF
NA	TRBJ2-1	TRBV10-3	15	few	TGTGCCACGGTAACCGGGACAATAAGGGGCAATGAGCAGTTCTTC	CATVTGTIRGNEQFF
NA	TRBJ2-7	TRBV11-2	15	NA	TGTGCCAGCAGCTTAGATCCAACAGGGATCTGGGAGCAGTACTTC	CASSLDPTGIWEQYF
TRBD2	TRBJ2-3	TRBV18	16	NA	TGTGCCAGCTCTTCTGGACTAGCGGGATTCTCAGATACGCAGTATTTT	CASSSGLAGFSDTQYF
NA	TRBJ1-2	TRBV6-1	12	NA	TGTGCCAGCGGGGCCCGCGCCAGTGGCTACACCTTC	CASGARASGYTF
TRBD1	TRBJ1-2	TRBV7-2	15	NA	TGTGCCAGCAGCCTAGGGACAGGGGGCCACTATGGCTACACCTTC	CASSLGTGGHYGYTF
NA	TRBJ2-3	TRBV5-6	15	NA	TGTGCCAGCAGCTTGCGAGCGGGCACCACAGATACGCAGTATTTT	CASSLRAGTTDTQYF
NA	TRBJ2-5	TRBV11-2	13	few	TGTGCCAGCAGCTTCATCGGGAAAGAGACCCAGTACTTC	CASSFIGKETQYF
NA	TRBJ1-4	TRBV6-6	14	few	TGTGCCAGCAGCCCGGGATGGACTAATGAAAAACTGTTTTTT	CASSPGWTNEKLFF
TRBD1	TRBJ1-3	TRBV9	18	NA	TGTGCCAGCAGCGTAGATCCTACAGGGGGCACATCTGGAAACACCATATATTTT	CASSVDPTGGTSGNTIYF
NA	TRBJ2-6	TRBV18	15	NA	TGTGCCAGCTCATCCGACAGAGCTGGGGCCAACGTCCTGACTTTC	CASSSDRAGANVLTF
NA	TRBJ2-4	TRBV27	15	NA	TGTGCCAGCAGTTACGGGGTTTCCCCGTCAAACATTCAGTACTTC	CASSYGVSPSNIQYF
TRBD1	TRBJ2-7	TRBV29-1	16	NA	TGCAGCGTTGAAACGGGCAGGACAGGGGGCTCGTGGGAGCAGTACTTC	CSVETGRTGGSWEQYF
NA	TRBJ2-3	TRBV6-5	13	NA	TGTGCCAGCGGGGTTAGCGGCACAGATACGCAGTATTTT	CASGVSGTDTQYF
NA	TRBJ1-4	TRBV7-9	14	few	TGTGCCAGCAGCTTATCAGGGTTGGGGGAAAAACTGTTTTTT	CASSLSGLGEKLFF
TRBD2	TRBJ2-3	TRBV11-2	14	NA	TGTGCCAGCGTGGCGGGGGGGCCGGCAGATACGCAGTATTTT	CASVAGGPADTQYF
TRBD2	TRBJ2-5	TRBV5-6	17	NA	TGTGCCAGCAGCTTCAACTCGCTAGCGGGGCGCCAAGAGACCCAGTACTTC	CASSFNSLAGRQETQYF
NA	TRBJ2-2	TRBV7-7	14	NA	TGTGCCAGCAGACCCGGCCCGGGTGGCGGGGAGCTGTTTTTT	CASRPGPGGGELFF
TRBD2	TRBJ2-1	TRBV2	14	NA	TGTGCCAGCAGTGGAGGACTAGCGGGAAATGAGCAGTTCTTC	CASSGGLAGNEQFF
TRBD2	TRBJ2-1	TRBV25-1	14	NA	TGTGCCAGCAGGCCTAGCGGGAAGTACAATGAGCAGTTCTTC	CASRPSGKYNEQFF
NA	TRBJ2-7	TRBV19	18	NA	TGTGCCAGTAGTATACAGCGTGGTGGGATAGCGGACTCCTACGAGCAGTACTTC	CASSIQRGGIADSYEQYF
NA	TRBJ1-2	TRBV7-9	13	once	TGTGCCAGCAGCTTAGAAGGGCTGAGGGTGTGGACCTTC	CASSLEGLRVWTF
NA	TRBJ1-1	TRBV19	12	NA	TGTGCCAGTCGTGGTGAAGGGGCTGAAGCTTTCTTT	CASRGEGAEAFF
NA	TRBJ2-5	TRBV28	14	NA	TGTGCCAGCAGTTGGGGGGTTAGGGAAGAGACCCAGTACTTC	CASSWGVREETQYF
TRBD1	TRBJ2-1	TRBV9	17	NA	TGTGCCAGCAGCGTAAGTACTGGACAGGGGGCTTACAATGAGCAGTTCTTC	CASSVSTGQGAYNEQFF
TRBD1	TRBJ2-7	TRBV29-1	15	NA	TGCAGCGCCCAGTCGGGACAGGGAGTTTTGGGCGAGCAGTACTTC	CSAQSGQGVLGEQYF
TRBD2	TRBJ2-3	TRBV30	13	NA	TGTGCCTGGATTGGGGGGGACCAGGTTACGCAGTATTTT	CAWIGGDQVTQYF
NA	TRBJ1-6	TRBV18	14	NA	TGTGCCAGCTCCCCCGGGTCCGATAATTCACCCCTCCACTTT	CASSPGSDNSPLHF
TRBD2	TRBJ2-7	TRBV9	15	few	TGTGCCAGCAGCGCTTCTAGCGGGGCTTCCTACGAGCAGTACTTC	CASSASSGASYEQYF
TRBD2	TRBJ2-1	TRBV2	15	NA	TGTGCCAGCAGTGGGGGACTAGCGCGCTACAATGAGCAGTTCTTC	CASSGGLARYNEQFF
NA	TRBJ2-3	TRBV7-9	16	NA	TGTGCCAGCAACGGGTTCTGGTGGGAGGATGAGGATACGCAGTATTTT	CASNGFWWEDEDTQYF